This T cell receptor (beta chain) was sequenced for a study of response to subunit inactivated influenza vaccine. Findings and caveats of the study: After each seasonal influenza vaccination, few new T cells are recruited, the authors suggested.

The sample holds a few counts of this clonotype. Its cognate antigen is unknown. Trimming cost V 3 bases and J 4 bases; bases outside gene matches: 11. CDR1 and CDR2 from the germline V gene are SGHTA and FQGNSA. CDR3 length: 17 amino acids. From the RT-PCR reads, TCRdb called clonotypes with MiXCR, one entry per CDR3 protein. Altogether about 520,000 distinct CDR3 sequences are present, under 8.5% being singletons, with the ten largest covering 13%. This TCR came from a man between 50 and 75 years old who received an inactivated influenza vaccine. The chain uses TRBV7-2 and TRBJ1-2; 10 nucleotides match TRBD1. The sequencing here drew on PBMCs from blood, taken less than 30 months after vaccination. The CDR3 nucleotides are TGTGCCAGCAGCTTCCAAAATTGGGGACAGGGGTCCTATGGCTACACCTTC. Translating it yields CASSFQNWGQGSYGYTF.